The 27 T cell receptor beta chains below come from one sample, sequenced in a study of T cells in Graves' hyperthyroidism and ophthalmopathy. Researchers took RNA transcripts and amplified the TCR beta CDR3 regions from them. When the TCR CDR3 underwent first-round RT-PCR, the HTBI primer set was used. MiXCR, applied by TCRdb to the multiplex PCR reads, yields one record per CDR3 protein. The data contain approximately 250,000 distinct CDR3 sequences, almost 25% of them singletons. The material sequenced was blood. Every receptor here comes from a woman aged 40-49 years with Graves' ophthalmopathy.

Comment on this clonotype: Relative to the germline gene, one junction end is altered; a read error may explain this. The DNA of the CDR3 is TGCGTCAGCAGCCAATTGGAATGGGCCAAAAACATTCAGTACTTC. Translated, it gives CVSSQLEWAKNIQYF. The chain uses TRBV4-1 and TRBJ2-4; D is undetermined. Germline CDR1 reads MGHRA; CDR2 reads YSYEKL. CDR3 size: 15 residues.

This clonotype has ten or more counts. This rearrangement joins TRBV12-3 or TRBV12-4 to TRBJ2-7; D unclear. The length of the CDR3 is 13 residues. V was pared by 5 bases and J by 2 bases, with 10 bases between. CDR3 nucleotides: TGTGCCAGCAGTCCTGCGGTTGCCTACGAGCAGTACTTC. It yields the protein CASSPAVAYEQYF.

This clonotype was recorded at least ten times. DNA for the CDR3: TGTGCCACCAGTGATTCGGGGACGGCCATGGGGACCCAGTACTTC. As protein: CATSDSGTAMGTQYF. The chain combines TRBV24-1 with TRBJ2-5; D is possibly TRBD1 or TRBD2 (5 bases each). The CDR3 extends over 15 amino acids. Germline V gives CDR1 KGHDR, CDR2 SFDVKD. V lost 2 bases and J lost 7, with 16 bases in between.

This clonotype was counted ten times or more. The chain has TRBV7-9 and TRBJ2-7; D unresolved. This CDR3 region has 15 residues. Trimming took off 1 base at V and 0 bases at J, with 10 bases between the two ends. The germline gives CDR1 SEHNR, CDR2 FQNEAQ (reference sequence). The chain's CDR3 is CASSLGAESSYEQYF. CDR3 in DNA: TGTGCCAGCAGCTTAGGGGCAGAAAGCTCCTACGAGCAGTACTTC. Variable domain in full (rest from reference TRBV7-9 and TRBJ2-7): DTGVSQNPRHKITKRGQNVTFRCDPISEHNRLYWYRQTLGQGPEFLTYFQNEAQLEKSRLLSDRFSAERPKGSFSTLEIQRTEQGDSAMYLCASSLGAESSYEQYFGPGTRLTVT.

This clonotype was seen many times. This chain uses TRBV28 with TRBJ2-7, with 7 bases fitting TRBD2. The CDR3 extends over 16 amino acids. The germline CDR1 and CDR2 sequences are MDHEN and SYDVKM. J gave up 2 bases and V 4 bases, and 11 bases lay outside the gene matches. CDR3 sequence: CASSSSGRPQAYEQYF. CDR3 DNA: TGTGCCAGCAGTTCCTCCGGGAGGCCCCAGGCCTACGAGCAGTACTTC. The full variable domain, rest sourced from reference TRBV28 and TRBJ2-7, is DVKVTQSSRYLVKRTGEKVFLECVQDMDHENMFWYRQDPGLGLRLIYFSYDVKMKEKGDIPEGYSVSREKKERFSLILESASTNQTSMYLCASSSSGRPQAYEQYFGPGTRLTVT.

This clonotype was counted ten times or more. CDR3 sequence: CASSTGTGITIQYF. As DNA, the CDR3 is TGTGCCAGCAGCACCGGGACAGGGATCACCATTCAGTACTTC. The rearrangement uses TRBV12-3 or TRBV12-4 and TRBJ2-4, with 9 positions matching TRBD1. V gave up 6 bases and J gave up 9 bases; unmatched junction bases: 9. This CDR3 is built from 14 residues.

The rearrangement joins TRBV2 to TRBJ1-1; D is uncertain. V was trimmed by 3 bases and J by 6 bases, leaving 8 bases between them. The germline gives CDR1 SNHLY, CDR2 FYNNEI. This CDR3 spans 12 amino acids. The CDR3 sequence: CASSDLGAEAFF. CDR3 nucleotides: TGTGCCAGCAGTGACCTAGGCGCTGAAGCTTTCTTT.

This clonotype came up many times. The J gene is TRBJ2-7, the V gene TRBV4-2; TRBD2 matches at 15 bases. The germline CDR1 and CDR2 sequences are LGHNA and YNFKEQ. Losses at the gene ends were 2 bases for V and 3 bases for J; bases not matched to a gene: 8. CDR3 length equals 18 residues. CDR3 region: CASSQTGLAGGTLYEQYF. Written as DNA, the CDR3 is TGTGCCAGCAGCCAAACGGGACTAGCGGGAGGTACCCTCTACGAGCAGTACTTC.

This clonotype was recorded many times. This chain joins TRBV20-1 and TRBJ2-2; D is unresolved. CDR3 length: 17 residues. V was clipped by 1 base and J by 1 base, with 16 bases between them. Germline lookup yields CDR1 DFQATT and CDR2 SNEGSKA (reference sequence). This CDR3 reads CSARARGGTLNTGELFF. The CDR3 nucleotides are TGCAGTGCTAGAGCCCGCGGCGGCACGCTGAACACCGGGGAGCTGTTTTTT.

The genes are TRBV7-9 and TRBJ2-7, with TRBD1 identical over 12 bases. The CDR3 length is 15 residues. Germline V gives CDR1 SEHNR, CDR2 FQNEAQ (reference sequence). Trimming cost V 5 bases and J 3 bases; bases outside gene matches: 5. The CDR3 region is CASSHRDRGLYEQYF. CDR3 in DNA: TGTGCCAGCAGCCACCGGGACAGGGGGCTCTACGAGCAGTACTTC.

The CDR3 spells CASSVTGQNSNQPQHF. The CDR3 DNA sequence: TGTGCCAGCAGCGTAACAGGCCAAAATAGCAATCAGCCCCAGCATTTT. The V call is TRBV9, the J call TRBJ1-5, with a weak D call TRBD1 (5 bases). V lost 1 base and J lost 0, with 11 bases in between. Germline CDR1 SGDLS, CDR2 YYNGEE. The CDR3 has 16 amino acids.

This clonotype was counted ten times or more. This chain uses TRBV6-5 with TRBJ2-7, with 11 positions matching TRBD2. This CDR3 comprises 14 residues. V trimming: 5 bases; J trimming: 0 bases; junction bases outside the gene matches: 0. The germline V gene encodes CDR1 MNHEY and CDR2 SVGAGI. The CDR3 spells CASSTSGGSYEQYF. CDR3 nucleotides: TGTGCCAGCAGTACTAGCGGGGGCTCCTACGAGCAGTACTTC.

This clonotype was seen ten or more times. The rearrangement uses TRBV5-1 and TRBJ2-5; D remains unclear. Deletions cut 5 bases from V and 1 base from J, with 15 bases between. The CDR3 runs to 15 residues. Germline V gives CDR1 SGHRS, CDR2 YFSETQ. The CDR3 DNA follows: TGCGCCAGCAGAACCCTGAGTGGCCCCCAAGAGACCCAGTACTTC. Translated: CASRTLSGPQETQYF.

V is TRBV5-1 and J is TRBJ2-3, with 10 bases fitting TRBD2. Germline V CDR1 and CDR2: SGHRS, YFSETQ. The CDR3 covers 18 residues. The ends lost 0 bases at V and 0 bases at J; junction bases unmatched: 7. The CDR3 DNA follows: TGCGCCAGCAGCTTGGTCCTGACTAGCGGGTATAGCACAGATACGCAGTATTTT. This gives the protein CASSLVLTSGYSTDTQYF.

This clonotype was detected ten times or more. The chain carries TRBV12-3 or TRBV12-4 and TRBJ2-7; tentatively, D is TRBD1 (7 bases). V lost 6 bases and J lost 3, with 12 bases in between. The CDR3 extends over 13 amino acids. The CDR3 loop reads CASRQGGVYEQYF. DNA for the CDR3: TGTGCCAGCAGGCAGGGGGGTGTCTACGAGCAGTACTTC.

The chain couples TRBV10-3 to TRBJ1-2; no definite D call. Germline assignment: CDR1 ENHRY and CDR2 SYGVKD. The CDR3 has 11 residues. V was shortened by 4 bases and J by 4 bases, with 4 bases between the two germline ends. CDR3 loop: CAISGIYGYTF. CDR3 DNA: TGTGCCATCAGTGGTATCTATGGCTACACCTTC.

The chain is built from TRBV6-5 and TRBJ1-1; D call uncertain. Trimming took off 4 bases at V and 6 bases at J, with 9 bases between the two ends. The germline CDR1 and CDR2 sequences are MNHEY and SVGAGI. The length of the CDR3 is 12 residues. The CDR3 here is CASSFLGSEAFF. The CDR3 DNA follows: TGTGCCAGCAGTTTTTTGGGATCTGAAGCTTTCTTT.

There are many counts of this clonotype. The J gene is TRBJ2-7, the V gene TRBV5-1; TRBD2 aligns across 8 bases. The CDR3 consists of 14 residues. The V segment lost 4 bases and the J segment 4 bases; nucleotides outside the gene matches: 7. Germline V gene data show CDR1 as SGHRS and CDR2 as YFSETQ. The CDR3 DNA sequence: TGCGCCAGCAGCACCGGGAGCGGGAGTTACGAGCAGTACTTC. Translating it yields CASSTGSGSYEQYF.

This clonotype came up many times. The V and J genes are TRBV19 and TRBJ1-1; 7 bases agree with TRBD1. This CDR3 is built from 13 residues. CDR1 and CDR2 from the germline V gene are LNHDA and SQIVND (reference sequence). The V segment lost 7 bases and the J segment 0 bases; nucleotides outside the gene matches: 2. CDR3 loop: CASTQGVNTEAFF. The CDR3 region has the DNA TGTGCCAGTACCCAGGGGGTGAACACTGAAGCTTTCTTT. The variable domain in full, completed from reference TRBV19 and TRBJ1-1, reads DGGITQSPKYLFRKEGQNVTLSCEQNLNHDAMYWYRQDPGQGLRLIYYSQIVNDFQKGDIAEGYSVSREKKESFPLTVTSAQKNPTAFYLCASTQGVNTEAFFGQGTRLTVV.

In its sample, this clonotype was seen many times. V is TRBV12-3 or TRBV12-4 and J is TRBJ1-2, with D perhaps matching TRBD1 (5 bases). This CDR3 spans 15 amino acids. Trimming removed 3 bases at V and 7 bases at J, with 18 bases between. The chain's CDR3 is CASSLGRRFSFGYTF. CDR3 nucleotide sequence: TGTGCCAGCAGTTTGGGACGCCGTTTTAGTTTTGGCTACACCTTC.

This clonotype was observed at least ten times. The V gene is TRBV27, the J gene TRBJ2-7; 11 bases line up with TRBD2. The length of the CDR3 is 16 residues. With V trimmed by 0 bases and J by 0 bases, 1 base remained unmatched. Germline CDR1 reads MNHEY; CDR2 reads SMNVEV (reference sequence). The CDR3 DNA follows: TGTGCCAGCAGTTTATCAGGGACTAGCGGCTCCTACGAGCAGTACTTC. Protein product: CASSLSGTSGSYEQYF.

This clonotype was counted ten times or more. The chain uses TRBV20-1 and TRBJ2-7; D gene unclear. The CDR3 loop spans 12 amino acids. Germline V CDR1 and CDR2: DFQATT, SNEGSKA (reference sequence). V was clipped by 3 bases and J by 3 bases, with 9 bases between them. The CDR3 coding sequence is TGCAGTGCTAGTTTTAGCTACTACGAGCAGTACTTC. This gives the protein CSASFSYYEQYF.

This clonotype was found many times. The chain employs TRBV20-1 and TRBJ2-2, with TRBD2 identical over 9 bases. Germline V gives CDR1 DFQATT, CDR2 SNEGSKA (reference sequence). The CDR3 has 15 residues. Trimming took 6 bases from V and 0 from J; bases not matched to a gene: 5. CDR3 sequence reads: CSARLADTNTGELFF. The CDR3 region has the DNA TGCAGTGCGAGACTAGCGGATACGAACACCGGGGAGCTGTTTTTT.

The chain employs TRBV12-3 or TRBV12-4 and TRBJ1-5, with D uncertain. This CDR3 spans 16 amino acids. V dropped 3 bases and J dropped 0 bases, with 12 bases sitting between them. As DNA, the CDR3 is TGTGCCAGCAGTTTTTCCGGGAGCTATAGCAATCAGCCCCAGCATTTT. The encoded protein is CASSFSGSYSNQPQHF.

A word on this clonotype: A read error may explain this, as a much larger clone is one base away. V is TRBV20-1 and J is TRBJ1-2; D uncertain. From germline, CDR1 is DFQATT and CDR2 SNEGSKA (reference sequence). The length of the CDR3 is 11 residues. CDR3 in amino acids: CNARDRDGYTF. CDR3 nucleotides: TGCAATGCTAGAGATCGGGATGGCTACACCTTC.

This clonotype was picked up many times. DNA of the CDR3: TGTGCCAGCAGTTCTGGGGACCCCTCCTACGAGCAGTACTTC. Protein: CASSSGDPSYEQYF. This chain joins TRBV9 and TRBJ2-7; D is possibly TRBD1 or TRBD2 (5 bases each). The CDR3 has 14 amino acids. V shed 5 bases and J shed 0 bases, with 12 bases lying between them. Germline assignment: CDR1 SGDLS and CDR2 YYNGEE.

The table lists this clonotype with many counts. This chain links TRBV29-1 with TRBJ2-7; 9 nucleotides match TRBD1. Unmatched junction bases numbered 17, after V lost 6 bases and J lost 11 bases. This CDR3 spans 14 amino acids. Germline V gene lookup returns CDR1 SQVTM and CDR2 ANQGSEA. The CDR3 reads CSVVGGTGSEVEYF. The CDR3 DNA reads TGCAGCGTGGTAGGAGGGACAGGGTCTGAAGTAGAGTACTTC.